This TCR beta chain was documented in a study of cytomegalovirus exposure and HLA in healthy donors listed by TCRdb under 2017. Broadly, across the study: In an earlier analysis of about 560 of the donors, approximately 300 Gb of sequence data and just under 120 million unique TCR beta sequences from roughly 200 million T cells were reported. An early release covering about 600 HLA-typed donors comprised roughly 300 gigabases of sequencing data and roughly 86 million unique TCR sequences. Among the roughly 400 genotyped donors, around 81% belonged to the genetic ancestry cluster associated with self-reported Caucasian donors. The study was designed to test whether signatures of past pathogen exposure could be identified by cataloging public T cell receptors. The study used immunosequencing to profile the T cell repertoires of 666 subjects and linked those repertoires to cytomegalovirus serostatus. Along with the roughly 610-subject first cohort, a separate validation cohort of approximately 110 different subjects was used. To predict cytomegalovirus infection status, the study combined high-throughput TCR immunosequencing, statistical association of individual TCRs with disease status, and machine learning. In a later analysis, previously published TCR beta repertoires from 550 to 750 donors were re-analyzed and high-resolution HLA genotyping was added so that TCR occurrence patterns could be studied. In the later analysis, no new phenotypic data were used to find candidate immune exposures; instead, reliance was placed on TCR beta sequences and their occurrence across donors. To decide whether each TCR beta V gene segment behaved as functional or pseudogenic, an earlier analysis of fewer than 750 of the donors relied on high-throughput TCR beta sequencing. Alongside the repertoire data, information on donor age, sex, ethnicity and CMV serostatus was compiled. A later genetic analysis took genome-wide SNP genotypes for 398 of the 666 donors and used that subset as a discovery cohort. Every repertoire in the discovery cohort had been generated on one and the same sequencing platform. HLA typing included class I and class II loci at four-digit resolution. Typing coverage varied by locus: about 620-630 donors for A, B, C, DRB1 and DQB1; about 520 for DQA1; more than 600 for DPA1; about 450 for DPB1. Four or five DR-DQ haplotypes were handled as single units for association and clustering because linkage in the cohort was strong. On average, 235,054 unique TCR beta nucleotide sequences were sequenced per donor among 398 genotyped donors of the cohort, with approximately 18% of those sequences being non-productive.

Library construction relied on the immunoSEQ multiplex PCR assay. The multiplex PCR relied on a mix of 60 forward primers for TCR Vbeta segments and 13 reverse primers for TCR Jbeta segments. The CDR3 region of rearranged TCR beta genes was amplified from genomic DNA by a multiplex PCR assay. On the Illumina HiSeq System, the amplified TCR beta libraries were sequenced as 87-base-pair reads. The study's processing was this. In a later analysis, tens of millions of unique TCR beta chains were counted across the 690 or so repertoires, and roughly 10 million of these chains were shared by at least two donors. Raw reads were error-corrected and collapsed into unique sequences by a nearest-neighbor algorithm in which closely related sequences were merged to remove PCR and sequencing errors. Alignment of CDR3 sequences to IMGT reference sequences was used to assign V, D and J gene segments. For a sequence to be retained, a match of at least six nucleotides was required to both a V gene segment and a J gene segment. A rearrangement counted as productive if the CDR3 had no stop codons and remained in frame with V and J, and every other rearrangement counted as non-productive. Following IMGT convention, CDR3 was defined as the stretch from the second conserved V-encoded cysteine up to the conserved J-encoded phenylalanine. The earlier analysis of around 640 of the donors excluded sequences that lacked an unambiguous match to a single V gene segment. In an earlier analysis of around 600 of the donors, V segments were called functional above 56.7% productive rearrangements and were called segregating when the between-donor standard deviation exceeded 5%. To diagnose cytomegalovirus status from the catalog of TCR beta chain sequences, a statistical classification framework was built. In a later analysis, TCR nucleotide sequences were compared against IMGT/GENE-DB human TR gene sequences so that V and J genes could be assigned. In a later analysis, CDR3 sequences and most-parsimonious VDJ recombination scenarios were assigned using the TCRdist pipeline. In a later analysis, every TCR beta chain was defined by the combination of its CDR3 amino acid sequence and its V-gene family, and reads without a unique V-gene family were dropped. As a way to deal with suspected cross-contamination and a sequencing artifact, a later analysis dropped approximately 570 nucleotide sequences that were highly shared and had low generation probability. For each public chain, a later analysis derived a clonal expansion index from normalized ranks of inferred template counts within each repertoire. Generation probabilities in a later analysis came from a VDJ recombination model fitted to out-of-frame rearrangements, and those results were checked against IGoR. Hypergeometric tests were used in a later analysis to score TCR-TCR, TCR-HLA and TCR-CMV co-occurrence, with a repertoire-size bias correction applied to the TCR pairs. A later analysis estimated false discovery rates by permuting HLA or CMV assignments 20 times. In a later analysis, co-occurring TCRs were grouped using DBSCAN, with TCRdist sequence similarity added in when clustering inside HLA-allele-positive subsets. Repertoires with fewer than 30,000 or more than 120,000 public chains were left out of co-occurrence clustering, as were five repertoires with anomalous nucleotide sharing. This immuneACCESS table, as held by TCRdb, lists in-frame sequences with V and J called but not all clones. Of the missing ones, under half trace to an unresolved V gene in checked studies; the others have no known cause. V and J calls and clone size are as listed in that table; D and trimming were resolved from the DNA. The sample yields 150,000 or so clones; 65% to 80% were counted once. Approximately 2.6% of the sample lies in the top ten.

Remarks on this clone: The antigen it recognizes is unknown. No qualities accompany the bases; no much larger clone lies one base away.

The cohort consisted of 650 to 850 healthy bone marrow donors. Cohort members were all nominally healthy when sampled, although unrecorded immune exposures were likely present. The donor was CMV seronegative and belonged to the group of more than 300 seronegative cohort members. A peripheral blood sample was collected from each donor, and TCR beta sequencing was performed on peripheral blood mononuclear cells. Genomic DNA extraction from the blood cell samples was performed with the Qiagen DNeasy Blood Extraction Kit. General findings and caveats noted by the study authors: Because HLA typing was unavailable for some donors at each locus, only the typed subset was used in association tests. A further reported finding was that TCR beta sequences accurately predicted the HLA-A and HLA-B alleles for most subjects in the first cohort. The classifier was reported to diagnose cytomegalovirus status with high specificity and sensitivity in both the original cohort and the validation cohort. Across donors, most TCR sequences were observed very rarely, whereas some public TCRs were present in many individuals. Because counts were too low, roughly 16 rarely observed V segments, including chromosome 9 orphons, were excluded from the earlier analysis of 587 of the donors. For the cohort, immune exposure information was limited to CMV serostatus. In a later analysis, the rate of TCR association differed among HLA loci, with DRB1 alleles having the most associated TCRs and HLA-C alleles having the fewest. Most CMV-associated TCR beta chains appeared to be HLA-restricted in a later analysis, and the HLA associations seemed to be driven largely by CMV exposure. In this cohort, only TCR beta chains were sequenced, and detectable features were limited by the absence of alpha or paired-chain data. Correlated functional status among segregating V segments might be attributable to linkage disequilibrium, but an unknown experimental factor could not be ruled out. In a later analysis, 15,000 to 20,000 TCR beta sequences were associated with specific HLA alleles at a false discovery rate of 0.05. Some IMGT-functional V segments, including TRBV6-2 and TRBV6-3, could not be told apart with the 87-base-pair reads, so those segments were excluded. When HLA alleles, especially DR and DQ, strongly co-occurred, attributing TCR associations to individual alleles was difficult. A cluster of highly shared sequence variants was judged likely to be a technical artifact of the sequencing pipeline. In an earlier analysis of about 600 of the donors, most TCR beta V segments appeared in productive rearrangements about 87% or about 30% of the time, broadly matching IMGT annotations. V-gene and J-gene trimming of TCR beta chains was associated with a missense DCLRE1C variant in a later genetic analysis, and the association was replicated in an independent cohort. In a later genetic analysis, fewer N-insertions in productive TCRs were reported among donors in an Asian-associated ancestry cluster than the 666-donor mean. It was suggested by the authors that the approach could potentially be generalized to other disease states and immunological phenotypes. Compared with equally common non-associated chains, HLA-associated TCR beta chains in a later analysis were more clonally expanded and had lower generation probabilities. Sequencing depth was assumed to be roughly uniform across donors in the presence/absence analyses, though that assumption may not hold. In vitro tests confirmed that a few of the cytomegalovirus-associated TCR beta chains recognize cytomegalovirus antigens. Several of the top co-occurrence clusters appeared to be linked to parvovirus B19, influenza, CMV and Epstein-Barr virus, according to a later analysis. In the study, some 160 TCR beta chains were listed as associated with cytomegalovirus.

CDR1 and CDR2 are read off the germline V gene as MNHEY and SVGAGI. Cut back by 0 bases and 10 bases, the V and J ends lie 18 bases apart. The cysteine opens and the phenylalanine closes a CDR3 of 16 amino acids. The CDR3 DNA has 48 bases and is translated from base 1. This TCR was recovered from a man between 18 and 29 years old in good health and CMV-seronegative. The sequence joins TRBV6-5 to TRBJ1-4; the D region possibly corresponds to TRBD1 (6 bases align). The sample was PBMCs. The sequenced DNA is TGTGCCAGCAGTTACTCGGTCGGGGGGGCGGATGGAAAACTGTTTTTT. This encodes CASSYSVGGADGKLFF.